The 29 T cell receptor beta chains below were found in one sample sequenced in a study of shared clonotypes between healthy human individuals. The repertoire was sequenced with immunoSEQ multiplex PCR; TCRdb's copy has only in-frame clones and lacks some. This sample has 2 million to 2.5 million clones, with just under 95% found just once. The sequenced sample consisted of naive CD4+ T cells from PBMCs. Subset specified: CD45RA+ positively selected. The receptors come from a young man in good health. Some clones in this sample may be carry-over from other donors' samples.

The chain couples TRBV7-2 to TRBJ2-1; D gene uncertain. CDR1 and CDR2 from the germline V gene are SGHTA and FQGNSA. V was cut by 5 bases and J by 6 bases, with 8 bases left in between. The CDR3 is 12 residues long. CDR3 in DNA: TGTGCCAGCAGCGCAAATCTCAATGAGCAGTTCTTC. This translates into CASSANLNEQFF.

The rearrangement uses TRBV27 and TRBJ2-7; 7 bases align to TRBD2. The CDR3 length is 17 residues. With 3 bases clipped from V and 4 bases from J, the junction kept 15 bases outside the gene matches. Germline CDR1 is MNHEY and CDR2 is SMNVEV (reference sequence). The CDR3 sequence is CASSFEGRASSLYEQYF. The CDR3 coding sequence is TGTGCCAGCAGTTTTGAGGGGAGGGCCTCTTCGCTTTACGAGCAGTACTTC.

About this clone itself: This sample includes further DNA sequences coding for the same CDR3. The rearrangement uses TRBV10-3 and TRBJ1-1; D is uncertain. V lost 3 bases and J lost 1, with 6 bases in between. Germline loops: CDR1 ENHRY, CDR2 SYGVKD. CDR3 size: 13 residues. The CDR3 reads CAISETQNTEAFF. For the CDR3, the DNA is TGTGCCATCAGTGAAACACAGAACACTGAAGCTTTCTTT.

The chain carries TRBV7-3 and TRBJ2-5, with 9 bases aligning to TRBD1. This CDR3 comprises 15 residues. V trimming: 4 bases; J trimming: 3 bases; junction bases outside the gene matches: 6. Germline-derived CDR1 and CDR2 are SGHTA and FQGTGA. The CDR3 sequence is CASSYGTGRKETQYF. The DNA of the CDR3 is TGTGCCAGCAGCTATGGGACAGGGAGAAAAGAGACCCAGTACTTC. Variable domain in full (rest from reference TRBV7-3 and TRBJ2-5): GAGVSQTPSNKVTEKGKYVELRCDPISGHTALYWYRQSLGQGPEFLIYFQGTGAADDSGLPNDRFFAVRPEGSVSTLKIQRTERGDSAVYLCASSYGTGRKETQYFGPGTRLLVL.

The chain carries TRBV28 and TRBJ1-2, with 7 bases identical to TRBD1. The CDR3 contains 14 residues. CDR1 and CDR2 from the germline V gene are MDHEN and SYDVKM. Germline trimming cut 4 bases from V and 1 base from J; bases unmatched to any gene: 3. The CDR3 region is CASSSGQLNYGYTF. The DNA for the CDR3 is TGTGCCAGCAGTTCGGGACAGCTTAACTATGGCTACACCTTC.

V usage is TRBV9 and J usage is TRBJ2-7; D not resolved. V was shortened by 0 bases and J by 3 bases, with 13 bases between the two germline ends. The CDR3 runs to 15 residues. From germline, CDR1 is SGDLS and CDR2 YYNGEE. The CDR3 reads CASSVGLGPLYEQYF. The CDR3 nucleotides are TGTGCCAGCAGCGTAGGTCTAGGGCCTCTCTACGAGCAGTACTTC.

The chain is built from TRBV2 and TRBJ2-3, with D perhaps matching TRBD2 (5 bases). This CDR3 contains 13 residues. The V gene's germline CDR1 is SNHLY and CDR2 FYNNEI. Trimming pared 4 bases from V and 4 bases from J, leaving 9 bases between. The CDR3 here is CASSVNGADTQYF. The CDR3 DNA reads TGTGCCAGCAGTGTGAACGGGGCAGATACGCAGTATTTT.

Concerning this clone: The sample has other DNA sequences that encode this CDR3 too. The V and J genes are TRBV4-1 and TRBJ1-5; D uncertain. The CDR3 spans 13 residues. Trimming removed 1 base at V and 4 bases at J, with 5 bases between. CDR1 MGHRA and CDR2 YSYEKL come from the germline V gene. The CDR3: CASSQGRNQPQHF. Written as DNA, the CDR3 is TGCGCCAGCAGCCAAGGAAGAAATCAGCCCCAGCATTTT.

The chain uses TRBV28 and TRBJ1-4; tentative D call: TRBD1 (6 bases). Deletions cut 6 bases from V and 8 bases from J, with 19 bases between. The CDR3 is 15 residues long. Looked up from germline, CDR1 is MDHEN and CDR2 is SYDVKM. CDR3 amino acids: CASRLPGGAGEKLFF. The CDR3 DNA follows: TGTGCCAGCAGACTTCCCGGGGGCGCAGGGGAAAAACTGTTTTTT.

V is TRBV7-6 and J is TRBJ2-1; 8 nucleotides align to TRBD2. Germline V CDR1 and CDR2: SGHVS, FNYEAQ. V lost 1 base and J lost 6; bases outside the gene matches: 5. This CDR3 comprises 15 residues. The CDR3 DNA reads TGTGCCAGCAGCTTAGGAGCGGGAGCCCTCAATGAGCAGTTCTTC. It specifies CASSLGAGALNEQFF.

This chain links TRBV28 with TRBJ1-4; 8 positions match TRBD1. The CDR3 runs 16 residues. Germline CDR1 is MDHEN and CDR2 is SYDVKM. V was clipped by 6 bases and J by 4 bases; unmatched bases: 10. The CDR3 coding sequence is TGTGCCAGCAGCCCCAGGACAGGGACAAGTAATGAAAAACTGTTTTTT. Protein product: CASSPRTGTSNEKLFF.

This sequence joins TRBV7-9 and TRBJ1-4; TRBD1 aligns across 12 bases. V was clipped by 5 bases and J by 16 bases; unmatched bases: 20. Germline V CDR1 and CDR2: SEHNR, FQNEAQ (reference sequence). The CDR3 is 17 residues long. The CDR3 here is CASSHIPAGTGGSQGFF. In DNA, the CDR3 is TGTGCCAGCAGCCATATCCCGGCAGGGACAGGGGGCTCGCAAGGGTTTTTT.

CDR3 amino acids: CASSLGTSAAYEQYF. For the CDR3, the DNA is TGTGCCAGCAGCCTAGGGACTAGCGCAGCCTACGAGCAGTACTTC. The chain carries TRBV7-2 and TRBJ2-7; 10 bases fit TRBD2. The trim removed 5 bases at V and 2 bases at J, leaving 6 bases unmatched. The V gene's germline CDR1 is SGHTA and CDR2 FQGNSA. The CDR3 runs 15 residues.

This sequence joins TRBV15 and TRBJ1-2, with D unclear. This CDR3 contains 17 residues. The V end lost 0 bases, the J end lost 0 bases, and 14 bases lay between the germline ends. Looked up from germline, CDR1 is LNHNV and CDR2 is YYDKDF (reference sequence). The CDR3 DNA follows: TGTGCCACCAGCAGAGACTTCGTTGGCAGCCCTAACTATGGCTACACCTTC. Amino acids: CATSRDFVGSPNYGYTF.

The genes are TRBV19 and TRBJ2-5; TRBD1 matches at 8 bases. The J segment lost 4 bases and the V segment lost 7 bases, leaving 8 bases of the junction unmatched. The CDR3 loop spans 14 amino acids. Germline V gives CDR1 LNHDA, CDR2 SQIVND (reference sequence). In nucleotides, the CDR3 is TGTGCCAGTACCCAGGGGGCCGGCTCAGAGACCCAGTACTTC. Protein product: CASTQGAGSETQYF.

V and J are TRBV27 and TRBJ1-1; D remains unclear. The CDR3 is 13 amino acids. V dropped 2 bases and J dropped 8 bases, with 12 bases sitting between them. The germline V gene encodes CDR1 MNHEY and CDR2 SMNVEV (reference sequence). In nucleotides, the CDR3 is TGTGCCAGCAGTTTAAGGGTGCCCGGGGAAGCTTTCTTT. Its translation is CASSLRVPGEAFF.

This chain joins TRBV5-6 and TRBJ2-1; 9 bases match TRBD2. This CDR3 spans 12 amino acids. Germline trimming cut 4 bases from V and 10 bases from J; bases unmatched to any gene: 3. CDR1 and CDR2 (germline): SGHDT, YYEEEE. CDR3 bases: TGTGCCAGCAGCCCTAGCGGGGCCGAGCAGTTCTTC. Its translation is CASSPSGAEQFF.

V and J are TRBV5-8 and TRBJ2-7; 9 bases line up with TRBD1. J was trimmed by 3 bases and V by 4 bases; bases with no gene match: 5. The CDR3 sequence is 14 residues long. Germline V lookup: CDR1 SGHTS, CDR2 YDEGEE. In DNA form, the CDR3 reads TGTGCCAGCAGCCGACCGGGACAGGGCTACGAGCAGTACTTC. Its translation: CASSRPGQGYEQYF.

The chain recombines TRBV5-1 with TRBJ2-1, with 11 bases aligning to TRBD2. J was trimmed by 6 bases and V by 4 bases; bases with no gene match: 6. The CDR3 length is 15 residues. The V gene's germline CDR1 is SGHRS and CDR2 YFSETQ. The CDR3 here is CASSATSGISNEQFF. In DNA form, the CDR3 reads TGCGCCAGCAGCGCGACTAGCGGGATCAGCAATGAGCAGTTCTTC.

This clone has just one count. This chain connects TRBV28 to TRBJ1-1; weak D call: TRBD1 (6 bases). V dropped 3 bases and J dropped 4 bases, with 9 bases sitting between them. The CDR3 has 13 residues. Germline V CDR1 and CDR2: MDHEN, SYDVKM. CDR3 residues: CASSFGGGTEAFF. In DNA form, the CDR3 reads TGTGCCAGCAGTTTTGGAGGGGGCACTGAAGCTTTCTTT.

The J gene is TRBJ1-3, the V gene TRBV2; no firm D call. In germline, CDR1 is SNHLY, CDR2 FYNNEI. Trimming took 4 bases from V and 4 from J, leaving 5 bases between them. This CDR3 contains 12 residues. This chain's CDR3 is CASSATGNTIYF. CDR3 nucleotides: TGTGCCAGCAGTGCAACGGGAAACACCATATATTTT.

CDR3 residues: CASSLWVGVSDEQFF. The CDR3 DNA reads as TGTGCCAGCAGCTTGTGGGTGGGAGTTTCAGACGAGCAGTTCTTC. This rearrangement joins TRBV5-4 to TRBJ2-1; possibly TRBD2 for D (5 bases). The CDR3 is made up of 15 amino acids. Trimming removed 1 base from V and 10 bases from J, with 18 bases in between. Looked up from germline, CDR1 is SGHNT and CDR2 is YYREEE (reference sequence).

As DNA, the CDR3 is TGCAGCGTTGACCGGACTGACGAGACCCAGTACTTC. This codes for CSVDRTDETQYF. This sequence joins TRBV29-1 and TRBJ2-5; tentative D call: TRBD2 (5 bases). With 3 bases removed from V and 5 bases from J, the gap between germline ends came to 10 bases. The CDR3 sequence is 12 residues long. Germline lookup yields CDR1 SQVTM and CDR2 ANQGSEA.

This clone was seen a handful of times. At the DNA level, this CDR3 is encoded by other sequences in the same sample as well. The chain couples TRBV5-4 to TRBJ1-2; 7 bases are a match to TRBD1. CDR1 SGHNT and CDR2 YYREEE come from the germline V gene (reference sequence). V dropped 0 bases and J dropped 1; count of bases not matched to a gene: 0. The CDR3 has 14 amino acids. CDR3 sequence reads: CASSLDRGNYGYTF. CDR3 coding DNA: TGTGCCAGCAGCTTGGACAGGGGTAACTATGGCTACACCTTC. The whole variable domain, remainder taken from reference TRBV5-4 and TRBJ1-2, is ETGVTQSPTHLIKTRGQQVTLRCSSQSGHNTVSWYQQALGQGPQFIFQYYREEENGRGNFPPRFSGLQFPNYSSELNVNALELDDSALYLCASSLDRGNYGYTFGSGTRLTVV.

The chain links TRBV30 to TRBJ1-1; the match to TRBD1 covers 7 bases. There are 16 residues in the CDR3. The junction had 12 bases not matched to a gene; V was cut back by 2 bases and J by 3 bases. Germline lookup yields CDR1 GTSNPN and CDR2 SVGIG (reference sequence). The CDR3 coding sequence is TGTGCCTGGAGTTTCAGACAGGGTTGGGGGGACACTGAAGCTTTCTTT. This sequence encodes CAWSFRQGWGDTEAFF.

The rearrangement links TRBV7-2 to TRBJ1-1; no clear D. Trimming cost V 3 bases and J 0 bases, with 8 bases left between them. The CDR3 is made up of 14 amino acids. CDR1 SGHTA and CDR2 FQGNSA come from the germline V gene. CDR3 nucleotides: TGTGCCAGCAGCTTTTTTGGTATGAACACTGAAGCTTTCTTT. It encodes CASSFFGMNTEAFF.

The chain combines TRBV25-1 with TRBJ2-5; either TRBD1 or TRBD2 may fit D (5 bases each). The J call may be incorrect, as the DNA end agrees better with TRBJ2-7. CDR3 length equals 16 residues. The germline V gene encodes CDR1 MGHDK and CDR2 SYGVNS. CDR3 protein: CASSDLGTSSGYEQYF. CDR3 DNA: TGTGCCAGCAGTGACTTAGGGACCTCCTCAGGCTACGAGCAGTACTTC.

The chain links TRBV6-6 to TRBJ2-5; D is possibly TRBD2 (5 bases). CDR1 and CDR2 from the germline V gene are MNHNY and SVGAGI (reference sequence). CDR3 length equals 15 residues. V was shortened by 5 bases and J by 2 bases, with 15 bases between the two germline ends. CDR3 amino acids: CASSRVTGRQETQYF. As DNA, the CDR3 is TGTGCCAGCAGTCGAGTTACGGGGAGACAAGAGACCCAGTACTTC.

The rearrangement joins TRBV7-9 to TRBJ2-7; 9 nucleotides align to TRBD1. After removal of 3 bases from V and 4 bases from J, the junction contained 13 bases not matched to a gene. This CDR3 spans 17 amino acids. Germline CDR1 reads SEHNR; CDR2 reads FQNEAQ (reference sequence). CDR3 residues: CASSLRLTGTGIYEQYF. CDR3 coding DNA: TGTGCCAGCAGCTTGAGATTAACCGGGACAGGGATTTACGAGCAGTACTTC.